This TCR beta chain is drawn from a study of blood T cell repertoires in COVID-19. Germline V gene lookup returns CDR1 MNHNS and CDR2 SASEGT. CDR3 length: 16 amino acids. V was shortened by 2 bases and J by 1 base, with 14 bases between the two germline ends. The assay was immunoSEQ multiplex PCR, and TCRdb's table has in-frame clones only and misses some. The repertoire consists of roughly 200,000 clones, with around 83% occurring once and the leading ten covering less than 9.5%. V and J are TRBV6-1 and TRBJ2-5; D may be TRBD2 (5 bases). Sequencing input: peripheral blood. The sequence derives from a woman aged 80 or older with COVID-19, enrolled during active disease. CDR3 region: CASSEIVRRFQETQYF. The CDR3 coding sequence is TGTGCCAGCAGTGAAATTGTTAGGAGGTTCCAAGAGACCCAGTACTTC.